These 11 T cell receptor beta chains share one sample of origin, sequenced in a study of cytomegalovirus exposure and HLA in healthy donors. In the PCR, 60 Vbeta and 13 Jbeta primers were used. The protocol was immunoSEQ multiplex PCR, while the TCRdb copy is restricted to in-frame clones and leaves out a portion. The table records approximately 110,000 clones, approximately 67% of them present only once. What was sequenced was PBMCs. The receptors come from a man between 18 and 35 years old in good health and CMV-seropositive.

The chain carries TRBV5-4 and TRBJ1-1; TRBD1 matches 8 bases. The germline CDR1 and CDR2 sequences are SGHNT and YYREEE (reference sequence). V lost 7 bases and J lost 3; bases outside the gene matches: 5. The length of the CDR3 is 13 residues. CDR3 in DNA: TGTGCCAGCTCGGGACAGGACTACACTGAAGCTTTCTTT. Its translation is CASSGQDYTEAFF.

This chain links TRBV6-6 with TRBJ1-5; 8 bases are a match to TRBD1. V lost 5 bases and J lost 7; bases outside the gene matches: 13. Per germline, CDR1 MNHNY and CDR2 SVGAGI (reference sequence). The CDR3 has 16 amino acids. The CDR3 here is CASSPGITGGQQPQHF. Here the CDR3 DNA reads TGTGCCAGCAGTCCGGGGATAACAGGGGGGCAGCAGCCCCAGCATTTT.

V and J are TRBV7-2 and TRBJ2-7, with D perhaps matching TRBD2 (5 bases). CDR3 length equals 16 residues. From germline, CDR1 is SGHTA and CDR2 FQGNSA. The ends were cut back, 3 bases at V and 3 bases at J, with 18 bases in the middle. This chain's CDR3 is CASSLGDSPLIYEQYF. The CDR3 DNA sequence: TGTGCCAGCAGCTTGGGAGACTCCCCGTTGATCTACGAGCAGTACTTC.

Only one count was recorded for this clone. The chain uses TRBV28 and TRBJ1-5, with D possibly being TRBD1 (5 bases). Germline V gene lookup returns CDR1 MDHEN and CDR2 SYDVKM. The CDR3 runs 15 residues. Trimming pared 5 bases from V and 3 bases from J, leaving 14 bases between. CDR3 coding DNA: TGTGCCAGCAGTAGTGGGGGGAGGTCCAATCAGCCCCAGCATTTT. Its translation is CASSSGGRSNQPQHF.

J is TRBJ1-5 and V is TRBV19; weak D call: TRBD1 (6 bases). V was clipped by 7 bases and J by 3 bases, with 19 bases between them. This CDR3 has 16 residues. Germline loops: CDR1 LNHDA, CDR2 SQIVND (reference sequence). CDR3 in DNA: TGTGCCAGTAATGAGGGGGGGCGCTCCCTCAATCAGCCCCAGCATTTT. Encoded protein: CASNEGGRSLNQPQHF.

The DNA of the CDR3 is TGTGCCAGCAGCGGACCCGGGACAGGGAATCAGCCCCAGCATTTT. It encodes CASSGPGTGNQPQHF. The chain joins TRBV7-9 to TRBJ1-5; 9 bases are shared with TRBD1. The CDR3 covers 15 residues. V trimming: 5 bases; J trimming: 4 bases; junction bases outside the gene matches: 6. In germline, CDR1 is SEHNR, CDR2 FQNEAQ (reference sequence).

The rearrangement joins TRBV14 to TRBJ2-1; D remains unclear. The V and J ends lost 6 bases and 3 bases respectively, with 6 bases between them. CDR3 length: 12 amino acids. CDR1 is SGHDN and CDR2 is FVKESK in the germline V gene. In DNA form, the CDR3 reads TGTGCCAGCAGTCTTGTCTACAATGAGCAGTTCTTC. The encoded protein is CASSLVYNEQFF.

V usage is TRBV6-1 and J usage is TRBJ2-5; 10 bases fit TRBD2. This CDR3 has 14 amino acids. The V gene end was trimmed by 7 bases and the J gene end by 5 bases; junction bases not matched to a gene: 7. CDR1 and CDR2 (germline): MNHNS, SASEGT. This chain's CDR3 is CASISGGLGETQYF. The CDR3 nucleotides are TGTGCCAGCATTAGCGGGGGGCTGGGGGAGACCCAGTACTTC.

The rearrangement uses TRBV5-6 and TRBJ2-3, with 8 bases identical to TRBD2. CDR3 length: 17 amino acids. CDR1 is SGHDT and CDR2 is YYEEEE in the germline V gene. V trimming: 1 base; J trimming: 2 bases; junction bases outside the gene matches: 9. Here the CDR3 reads CASSLSSCGGTTDTQYF. CDR3 nucleotides: TGTGCCAGCAGCTTGAGTAGCTGCGGGGGGACCACAGATACGCAGTATTTT.

This rearrangement joins TRBV4-1 to TRBJ2-7; D perhaps matches TRBD2 (6 bases). V was clipped by 6 bases and J by 10 bases, with 25 bases between them. The CDR3 has 15 amino acids. The germline gives CDR1 MGHRA, CDR2 YSYEKL. CDR3 in amino acids: CASSFPQGGRGEQYF. The CDR3 DNA reads TGCGCCAGCAGTTTTCCTCAGGGAGGCCGTGGCGAACAGTACTTC.

Written as DNA, the CDR3 is TGTGCCAGCAGTTTTAGGAACAGTTGGTCCAATGAGCAGTTCTTC. This codes for CASSFRNSWSNEQFF. The chain has TRBV28 and TRBJ2-1; unclear D gene. Trimming left V 3 bases short and J 6 bases short, with 15 bases between. The CDR3 length is 15 residues. Per germline, CDR1 MDHEN and CDR2 SYDVKM.